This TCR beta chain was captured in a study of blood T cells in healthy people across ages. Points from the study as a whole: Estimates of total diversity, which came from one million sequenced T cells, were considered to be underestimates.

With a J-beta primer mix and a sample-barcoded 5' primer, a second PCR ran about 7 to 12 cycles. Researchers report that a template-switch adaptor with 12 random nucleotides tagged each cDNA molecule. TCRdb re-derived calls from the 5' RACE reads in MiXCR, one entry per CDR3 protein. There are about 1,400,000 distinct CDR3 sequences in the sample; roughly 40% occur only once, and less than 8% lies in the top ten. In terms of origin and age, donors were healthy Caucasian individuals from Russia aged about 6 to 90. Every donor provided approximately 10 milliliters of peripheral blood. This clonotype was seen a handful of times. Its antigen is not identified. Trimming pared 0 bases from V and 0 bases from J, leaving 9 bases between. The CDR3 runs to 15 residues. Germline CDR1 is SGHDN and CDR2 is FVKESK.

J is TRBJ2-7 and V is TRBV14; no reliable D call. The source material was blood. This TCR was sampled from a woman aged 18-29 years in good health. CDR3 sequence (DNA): TGTGCCAGCAGCCAAGATATCTGGAGCTCCTACGAGCAGTACTTC. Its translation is CASSQDIWSSYEQYF.